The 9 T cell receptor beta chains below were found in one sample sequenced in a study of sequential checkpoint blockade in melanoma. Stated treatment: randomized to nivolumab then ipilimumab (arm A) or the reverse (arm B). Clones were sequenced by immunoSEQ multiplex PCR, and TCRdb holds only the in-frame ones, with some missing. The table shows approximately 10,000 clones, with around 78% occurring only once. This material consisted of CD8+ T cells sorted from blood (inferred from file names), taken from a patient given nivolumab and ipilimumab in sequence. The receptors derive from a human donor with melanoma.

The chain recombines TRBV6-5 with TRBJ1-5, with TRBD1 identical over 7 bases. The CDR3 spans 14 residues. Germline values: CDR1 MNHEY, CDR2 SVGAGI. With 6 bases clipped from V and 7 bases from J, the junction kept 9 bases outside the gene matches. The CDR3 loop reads CASRGAGGRQPQHF. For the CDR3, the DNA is TGTGCCAGCAGAGGCGCAGGGGGACGGCAGCCCCAGCATTTT.

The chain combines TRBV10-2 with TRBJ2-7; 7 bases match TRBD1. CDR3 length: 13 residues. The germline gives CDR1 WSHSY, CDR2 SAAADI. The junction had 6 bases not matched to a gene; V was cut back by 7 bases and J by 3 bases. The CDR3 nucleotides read TGCGCCAGCAAATCAGACAGGGACTACGAGCAGTACTTC. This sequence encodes CASKSDRDYEQYF.

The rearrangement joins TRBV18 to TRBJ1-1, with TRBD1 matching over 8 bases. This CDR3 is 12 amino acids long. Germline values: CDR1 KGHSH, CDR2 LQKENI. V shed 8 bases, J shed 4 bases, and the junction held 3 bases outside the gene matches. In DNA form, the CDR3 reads TGTGCCAGCCAGGACAGGGTCACTGAAGCTTTCTTT. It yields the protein CASQDRVTEAFF.

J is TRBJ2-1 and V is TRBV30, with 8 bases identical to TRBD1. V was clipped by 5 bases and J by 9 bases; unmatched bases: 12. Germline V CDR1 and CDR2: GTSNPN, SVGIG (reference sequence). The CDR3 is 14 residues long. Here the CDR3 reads CAWGSGTGASEQFF. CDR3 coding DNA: TGTGCCTGGGGATCCGGGACAGGCGCGAGTGAGCAGTTCTTC.

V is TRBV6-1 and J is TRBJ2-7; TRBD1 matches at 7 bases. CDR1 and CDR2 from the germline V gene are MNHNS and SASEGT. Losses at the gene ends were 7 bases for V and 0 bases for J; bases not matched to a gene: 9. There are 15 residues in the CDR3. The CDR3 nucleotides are TGTGCCAGCAACCCAACAGGGGATAGCTCCTACGAGCAGTACTTC. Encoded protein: CASNPTGDSSYEQYF.

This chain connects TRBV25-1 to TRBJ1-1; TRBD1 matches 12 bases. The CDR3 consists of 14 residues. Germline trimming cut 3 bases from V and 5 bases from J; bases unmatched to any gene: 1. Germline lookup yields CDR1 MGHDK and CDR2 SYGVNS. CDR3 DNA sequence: TGTGCCAGCAGTGAGGGACAGGGGGCAACTGAAGCTTTCTTT. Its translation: CASSEGQGATEAFF. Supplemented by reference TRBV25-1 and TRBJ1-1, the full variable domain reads EADIYQTPRYLVIGTGKKITLECSQTMGHDKMYWYQQDPGMELHLIHYSYGVNSTEKGDLSSESTVSRIRTEHFPLTLESARPSHTSQYLCASSEGQGATEAFFGQGTRLTVV.

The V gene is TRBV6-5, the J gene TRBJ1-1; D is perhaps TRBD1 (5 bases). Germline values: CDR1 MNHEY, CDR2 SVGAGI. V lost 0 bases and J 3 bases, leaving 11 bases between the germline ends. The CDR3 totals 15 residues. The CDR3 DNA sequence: TGTGCCAGCAGTTACTCGCGGGACTCGGACACTGAAGCTTTCTTT. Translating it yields CASSYSRDSDTEAFF.

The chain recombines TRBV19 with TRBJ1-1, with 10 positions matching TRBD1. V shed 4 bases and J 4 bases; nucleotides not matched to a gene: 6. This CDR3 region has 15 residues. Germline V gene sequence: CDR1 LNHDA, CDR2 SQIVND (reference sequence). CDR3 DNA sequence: TGTGCCAGTAGTACCCCGACAGGGGGCCGCACTGAAGCTTTCTTT. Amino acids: CASSTPTGGRTEAFF.

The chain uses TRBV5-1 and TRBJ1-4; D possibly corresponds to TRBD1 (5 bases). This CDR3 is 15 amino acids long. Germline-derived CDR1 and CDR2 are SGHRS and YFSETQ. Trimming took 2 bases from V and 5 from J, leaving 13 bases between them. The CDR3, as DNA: TGCGCCAGCAGCTTAGTATCCAGGGTAAATGAAAAACTGTTTTTT. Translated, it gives CASSLVSRVNEKLFF.